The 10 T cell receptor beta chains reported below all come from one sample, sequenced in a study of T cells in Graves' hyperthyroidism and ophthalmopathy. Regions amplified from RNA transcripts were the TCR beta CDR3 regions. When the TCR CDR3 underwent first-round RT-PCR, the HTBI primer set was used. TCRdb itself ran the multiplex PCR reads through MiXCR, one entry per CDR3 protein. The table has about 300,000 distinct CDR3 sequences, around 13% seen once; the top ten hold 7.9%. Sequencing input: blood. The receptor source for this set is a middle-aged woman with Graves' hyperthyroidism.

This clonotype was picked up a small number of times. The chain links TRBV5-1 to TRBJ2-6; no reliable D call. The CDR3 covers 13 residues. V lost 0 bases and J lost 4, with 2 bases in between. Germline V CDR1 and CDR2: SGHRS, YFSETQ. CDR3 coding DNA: TGCGCCAGCAGCTTGGAGGGGGCCAACGTCCTGACTTTC. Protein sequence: CASSLEGANVLTF.

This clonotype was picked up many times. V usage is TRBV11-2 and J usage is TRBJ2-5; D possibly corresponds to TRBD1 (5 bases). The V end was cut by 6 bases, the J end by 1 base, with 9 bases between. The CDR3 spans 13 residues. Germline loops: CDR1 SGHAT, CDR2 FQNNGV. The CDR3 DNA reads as TGTGCCAGCAGTTTTGGGGCCCAAGAGACCCAGTACTTC. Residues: CASSFGAQETQYF.

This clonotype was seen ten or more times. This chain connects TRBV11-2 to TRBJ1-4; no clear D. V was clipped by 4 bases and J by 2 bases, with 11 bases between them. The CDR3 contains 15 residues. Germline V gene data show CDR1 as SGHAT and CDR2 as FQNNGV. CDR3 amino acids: CASSSLSSTNEKLFF. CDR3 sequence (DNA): TGTGCCAGCAGCTCCCTATCATCGACTAATGAAAAACTGTTTTTT.

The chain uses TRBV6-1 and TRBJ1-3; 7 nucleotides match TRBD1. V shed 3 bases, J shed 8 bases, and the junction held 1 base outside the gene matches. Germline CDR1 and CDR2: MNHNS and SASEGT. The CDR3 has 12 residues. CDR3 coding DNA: TGTGCCAGCAGTGACAGGGGGTACACCATATATTTT. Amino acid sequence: CASSDRGYTIYF.

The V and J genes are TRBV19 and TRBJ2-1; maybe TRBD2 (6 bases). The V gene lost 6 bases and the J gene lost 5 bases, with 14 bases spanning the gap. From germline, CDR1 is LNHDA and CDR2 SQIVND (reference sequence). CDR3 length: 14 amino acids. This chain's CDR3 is CASSPGLPHNEQFF. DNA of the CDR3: TGTGCCAGTAGCCCGGGACTGCCCCACAATGAGCAGTTCTTC. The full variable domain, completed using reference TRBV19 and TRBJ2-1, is DGGITQSPKYLFRKEGQNVTLSCEQNLNHDAMYWYRQDPGQGLRLIYYSQIVNDFQKGDIAEGYSVSREKKESFPLTVTSAQKNPTAFYLCASSPGLPHNEQFFGPGTRLTVL.

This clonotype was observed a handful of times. The CDR3 region has the DNA TGTGCCAGCACCAGTATTGGGGGCCAAGAGACCCAGTACTTC. This sequence encodes CASTSIGGQETQYF. The V gene is TRBV27, the J gene TRBJ2-5; D could derive from TRBD1 or TRBD2 (5 bases each). CDR1 is MNHEY, CDR2 SMNVEV, per germline (reference sequence). CDR3 length: 14 amino acids. Deletions cut 7 bases from V and 1 base from J, with 13 bases between.

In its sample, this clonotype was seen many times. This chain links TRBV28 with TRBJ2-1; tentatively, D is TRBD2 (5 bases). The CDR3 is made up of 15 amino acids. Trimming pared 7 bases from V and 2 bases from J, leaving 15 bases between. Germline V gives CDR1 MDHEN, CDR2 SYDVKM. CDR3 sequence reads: CASTRAFGPYNEQFF. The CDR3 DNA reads TGTGCCAGCACGCGGGCCTTCGGGCCCTACAATGAGCAGTTCTTC.

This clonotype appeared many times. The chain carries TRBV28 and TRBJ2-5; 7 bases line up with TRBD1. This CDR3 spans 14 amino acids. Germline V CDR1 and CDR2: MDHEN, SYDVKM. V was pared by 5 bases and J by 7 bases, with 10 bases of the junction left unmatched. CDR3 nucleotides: TGTGCCAGCAGTCTCGGGACAGCTTGGGGGACCCAGTACTTC. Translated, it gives CASSLGTAWGTQYF.

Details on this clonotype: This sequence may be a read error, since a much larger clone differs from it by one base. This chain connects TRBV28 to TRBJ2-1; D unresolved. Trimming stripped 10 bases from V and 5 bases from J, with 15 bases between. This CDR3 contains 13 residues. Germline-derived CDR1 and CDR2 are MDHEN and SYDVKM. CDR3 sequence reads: CANKVSQHNEQFF. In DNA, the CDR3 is TGTGCCAACAAGGTCTCACAGCACAATGAGCAGTTCTTC.

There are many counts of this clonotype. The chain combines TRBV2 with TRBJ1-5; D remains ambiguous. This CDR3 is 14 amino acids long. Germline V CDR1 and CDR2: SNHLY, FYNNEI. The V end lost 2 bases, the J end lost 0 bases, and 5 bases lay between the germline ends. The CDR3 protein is CASSERLSNQPQHF. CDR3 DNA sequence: TGTGCCAGCAGTGAAAGACTTAGCAATCAGCCCCAGCATTTT. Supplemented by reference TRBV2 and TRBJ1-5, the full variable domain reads EPEVTQTPSHQVTQMGQEVILRCVPISNHLYFYWYRQILGQKVEFLVSFYNNEISEKSEIFDDQFSVERPDGSNFTLKIRSTKLEDSAMYFCASSERLSNQPQHFGDGTRLSIL.